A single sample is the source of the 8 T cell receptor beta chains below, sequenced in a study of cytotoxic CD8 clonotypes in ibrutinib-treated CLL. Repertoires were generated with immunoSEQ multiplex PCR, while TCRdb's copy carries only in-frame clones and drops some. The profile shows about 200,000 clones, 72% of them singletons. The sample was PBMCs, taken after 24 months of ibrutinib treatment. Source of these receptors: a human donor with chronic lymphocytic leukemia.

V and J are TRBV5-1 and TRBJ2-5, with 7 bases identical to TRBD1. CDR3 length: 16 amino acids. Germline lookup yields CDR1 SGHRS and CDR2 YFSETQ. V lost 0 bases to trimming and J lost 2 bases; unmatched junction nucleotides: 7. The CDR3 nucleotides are TGCGCCAGCAGCTTGGCCGGTCAGGGGGAACAAGAGACCCAGTACTTC. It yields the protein CASSLAGQGEQETQYF.

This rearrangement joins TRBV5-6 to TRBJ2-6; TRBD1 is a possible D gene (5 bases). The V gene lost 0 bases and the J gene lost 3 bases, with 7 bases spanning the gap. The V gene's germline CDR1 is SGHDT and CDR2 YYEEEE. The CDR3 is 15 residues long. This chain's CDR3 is CASSLARVGANVLTF. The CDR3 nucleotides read TGTGCCAGCAGCTTGGCCAGGGTTGGGGCCAACGTCCTGACTTTC.

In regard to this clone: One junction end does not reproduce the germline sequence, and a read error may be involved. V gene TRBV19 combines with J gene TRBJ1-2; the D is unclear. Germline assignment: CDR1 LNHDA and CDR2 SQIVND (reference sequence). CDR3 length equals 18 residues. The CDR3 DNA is TGTGCCAGGAGTACTACCGCGTTATCACACCATACAGACTATGGCTACACCTTC. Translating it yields CARSTTALSHHTDYGYTF. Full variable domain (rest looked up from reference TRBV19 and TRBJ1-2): DGGITQSPKYLFRKEGQNVTLSCEQNLNHDAMYWYRQDPGQGLRLIYYSQIVNDFQKGDIAEGYSVSREKKESFPLTVTSAQKNPTAFYLCARSTTALSHHTDYGYTFGSGTRLTVV.

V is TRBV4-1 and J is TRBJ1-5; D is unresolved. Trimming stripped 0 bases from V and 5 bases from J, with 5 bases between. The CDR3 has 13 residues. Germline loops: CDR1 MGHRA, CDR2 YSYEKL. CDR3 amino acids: CASSQERDQPQHF. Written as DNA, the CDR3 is TGCGCCAGCAGCCAAGAGAGGGATCAGCCCCAGCATTTT.

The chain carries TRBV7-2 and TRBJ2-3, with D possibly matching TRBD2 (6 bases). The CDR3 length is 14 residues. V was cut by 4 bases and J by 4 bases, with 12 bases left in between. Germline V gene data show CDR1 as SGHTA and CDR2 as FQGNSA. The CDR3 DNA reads TGTGCCAGCAGCTACCTCCCGGGGGCAGATACGCAGTATTTT. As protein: CASSYLPGADTQYF. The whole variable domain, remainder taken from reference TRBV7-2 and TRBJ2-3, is GAGVSQSPSNKVTEKGKDVELRCDPISGHTALYWYRQSLGQGLEFLIYFQGNSAPDKSGLPSDRFSAERTGGSVSTLTIQRTQQEDSAVYLCASSYLPGADTQYFGPGTRLTVL.

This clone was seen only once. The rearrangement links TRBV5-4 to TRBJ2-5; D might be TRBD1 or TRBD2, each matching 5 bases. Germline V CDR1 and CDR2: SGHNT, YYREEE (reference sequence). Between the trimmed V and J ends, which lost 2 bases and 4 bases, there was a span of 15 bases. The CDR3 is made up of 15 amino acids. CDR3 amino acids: CASSLGQRGGETQYF. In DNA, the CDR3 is TGTGCCAGCAGCTTAGGACAACGTGGGGGAGAGACCCAGTACTTC.

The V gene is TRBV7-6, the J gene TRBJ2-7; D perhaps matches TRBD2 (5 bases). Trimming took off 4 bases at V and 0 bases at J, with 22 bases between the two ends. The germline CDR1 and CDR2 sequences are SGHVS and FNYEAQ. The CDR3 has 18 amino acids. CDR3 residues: CASSSSIEIASSSYEQYF. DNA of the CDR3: TGTGCCAGCAGCTCCTCGATCGAAATAGCGTCGAGCTCCTACGAGCAGTACTTC.

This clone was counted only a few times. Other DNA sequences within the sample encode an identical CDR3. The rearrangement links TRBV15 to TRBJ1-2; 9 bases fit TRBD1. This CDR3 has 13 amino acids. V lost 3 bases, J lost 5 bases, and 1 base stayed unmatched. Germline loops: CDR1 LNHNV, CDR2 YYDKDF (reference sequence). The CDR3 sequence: CATSRDRGYGYTF. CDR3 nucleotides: TGTGCCACCAGCAGGGACAGGGGTTATGGCTACACCTTC.